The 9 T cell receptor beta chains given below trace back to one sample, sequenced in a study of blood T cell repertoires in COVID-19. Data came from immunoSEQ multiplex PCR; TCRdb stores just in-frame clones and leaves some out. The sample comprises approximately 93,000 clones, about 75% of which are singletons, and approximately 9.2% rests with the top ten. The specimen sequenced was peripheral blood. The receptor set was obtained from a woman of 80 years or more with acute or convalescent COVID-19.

The DNA for the CDR3 is TGTGCCAGCAGCAAAGGCGGGGTGGGGAGATTGAGCAATCAGCCCCAGCATTTT. Amino acid sequence: CASSKGGVGRLSNQPQHF. The chain couples TRBV21-1 to TRBJ1-5. TRBV21-1 is given as a pseudogene. The CDR3 is made up of 18 amino acids.

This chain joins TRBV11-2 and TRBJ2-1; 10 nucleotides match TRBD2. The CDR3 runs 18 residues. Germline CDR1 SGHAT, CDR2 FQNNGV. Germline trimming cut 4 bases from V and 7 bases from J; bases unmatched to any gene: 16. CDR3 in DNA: TGTGCCAGCAGCTCCTACACAAACCTAGCGGGAGAGGAGAATGAGCAGTTCTTC. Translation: CASSSYTNLAGEENEQFF.

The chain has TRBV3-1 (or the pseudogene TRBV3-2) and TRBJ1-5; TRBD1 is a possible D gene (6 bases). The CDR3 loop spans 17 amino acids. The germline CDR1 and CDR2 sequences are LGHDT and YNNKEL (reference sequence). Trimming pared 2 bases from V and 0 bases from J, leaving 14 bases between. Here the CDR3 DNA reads TGTGCCAGCAGCCAATCCGGACAGACCTATAGCAATCAGCCCCAGCATTTT. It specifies CASSQSGQTYSNQPQHF.

CDR3 in DNA: TGTGCCAGCAGCCAAGAAGATATGGGGTGTCGGGACAGGGATCGCAATCAGCCCCAGCATTTT. Residues: CASSQEDMGCRDRDRNQPQHF. V gene TRBV3-1 (or the pseudogene TRBV3-2) combines with J gene TRBJ1-5; TRBD1 matches 9 bases. CDR1 is LGHDT and CDR2 is YNNKEL in the germline V gene (reference sequence). The CDR3 runs to 21 residues. Trimming removed 0 bases from V and 2 bases from J; junction bases left unmatched: 17.

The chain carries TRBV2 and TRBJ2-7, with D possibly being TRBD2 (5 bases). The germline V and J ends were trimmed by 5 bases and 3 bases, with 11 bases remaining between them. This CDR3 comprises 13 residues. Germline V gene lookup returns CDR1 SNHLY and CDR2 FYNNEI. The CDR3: CASSRLALYEQYF. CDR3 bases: TGTGCCAGCAGTCGGCTAGCCCTCTACGAGCAGTACTTC.

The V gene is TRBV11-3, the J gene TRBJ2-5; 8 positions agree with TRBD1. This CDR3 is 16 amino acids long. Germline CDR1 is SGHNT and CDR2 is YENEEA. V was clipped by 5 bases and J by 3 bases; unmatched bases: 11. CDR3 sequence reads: CASSLWRPGQEETQYF. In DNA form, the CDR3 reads TGTGCCAGCAGCCTATGGAGACCGGGACAGGAAGAGACCCAGTACTTC.

CDR3 nucleotide sequence: TGTGCCAGCAGCTTGGCCCGAGGAAGCTATGGCTACACCTTC. Protein: CASSLARGSYGYTF. This chain connects TRBV5-5 to TRBJ1-2, with unresolved D. In germline, CDR1 is SGHKS, CDR2 YYEKEE (reference sequence). Trimming cost V 0 bases and J 4 bases, with 10 bases left between them. This CDR3 is built from 14 residues.

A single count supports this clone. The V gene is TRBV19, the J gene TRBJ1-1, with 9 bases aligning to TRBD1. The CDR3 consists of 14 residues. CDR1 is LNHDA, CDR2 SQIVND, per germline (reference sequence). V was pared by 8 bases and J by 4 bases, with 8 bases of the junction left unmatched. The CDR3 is CASVGDRVSTEAFF. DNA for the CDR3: TGTGCCAGTGTGGGGGACAGGGTATCCACTGAAGCTTTCTTT.

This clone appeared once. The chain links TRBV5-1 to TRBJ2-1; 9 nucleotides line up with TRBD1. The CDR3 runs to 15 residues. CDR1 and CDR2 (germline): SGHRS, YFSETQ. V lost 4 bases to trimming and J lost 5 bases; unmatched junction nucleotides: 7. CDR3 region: CASSKRQGGNNEQFF. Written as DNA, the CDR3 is TGCGCCAGCAGCAAAAGACAGGGGGGGAACAATGAGCAGTTCTTC.